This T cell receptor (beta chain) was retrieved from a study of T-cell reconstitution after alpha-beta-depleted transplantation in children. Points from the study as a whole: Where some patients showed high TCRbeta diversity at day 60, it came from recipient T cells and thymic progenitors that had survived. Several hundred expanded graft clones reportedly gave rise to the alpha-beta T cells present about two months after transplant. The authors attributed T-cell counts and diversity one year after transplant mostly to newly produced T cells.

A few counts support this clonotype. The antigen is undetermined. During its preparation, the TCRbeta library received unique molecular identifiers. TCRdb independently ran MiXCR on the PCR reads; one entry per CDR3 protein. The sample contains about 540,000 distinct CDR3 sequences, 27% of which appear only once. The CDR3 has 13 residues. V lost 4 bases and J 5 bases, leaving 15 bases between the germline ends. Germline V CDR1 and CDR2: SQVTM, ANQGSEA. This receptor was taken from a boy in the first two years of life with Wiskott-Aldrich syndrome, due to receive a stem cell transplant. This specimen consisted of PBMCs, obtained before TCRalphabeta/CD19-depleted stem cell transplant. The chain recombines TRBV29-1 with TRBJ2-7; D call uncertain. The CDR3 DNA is TGCAGCGTTGGTGGGTGGATTGGCGACGAGCAGTACTTC. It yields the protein CSVGGWIGDEQYF.